Detailed here is one T cell receptor beta chain. What this receptor recognizes is not known. Nothing much larger sits one base from this clone, and base qualities are not available. Per the germline V gene, KGHDR is the CDR1 and SFDVKD is the CDR2. Trimming leaves V shorter by 3 bases and J shorter by 6 bases, with the junction holding 7 bases beyond the gene matches. The CDR3 spans 15 residues, from the cysteine through the phenylalanine. Solely the CDR3 DNA is kept, with 45 bases framed from the first base. In the paper's terms, the time point label means: baseline before first vaccination. The treatment or condition label of this sample denotes: meningococcal conjugate vaccine given as trial control. Vaccinee samples were obtained from the UK trials COV001 and COV002, which included a single-blind randomized controlled phase 2/3 trial of AZD1222 (ChAdOx1 nCoV-19) in healthy adults. Trial participant PBMC samples were collected at day 0 and day 28 after the second dose for TCRbeta chain sequencing.

These data originate in a study of T cell responses to AZD1222 COVID-19 vaccine (dated by TCRdb to about 2021). For context, the study as a whole: TCR sequencing was performed for roughly 250 trial participants, of whom some 200 were given two doses of AZD1222 and approximately 25 were given two doses of MenACWY control vaccine. Trial participants were enrolled by age into 18-55, 56-69 and 70-plus year subgroups, with about 150, 28 and 57 TCR-sequenced participants respectively.

The CDR3 regions of human TCRbeta chains were analyzed by immunosequencing. In the authors' own workflow: TCRs in the repertoires were matched against a reference library of SARS-CoV-2-specific TCRs that had been generated with the MIRA antigen-specificity platform. Breadth was defined as the fraction of unique TCRs that were SARS-CoV-2-associated. Depth was defined as the fraction of total T cells that were SARS-CoV-2-associated. Using the MIRA data, every spike-specific TCR was mapped to the spike region that the TCR reacted to and assigned to either a CD4 or a CD8 class. Log10-transformed breadth and depth values were compared by one-way ANOVA with Sidak's multiple comparisons tests. TCRdb mirrors the immuneACCESS table, restricted to in-frame sequences. Some clones are absent from its copies; in checked studies, under half trace to an unresolved V gene, and the reason for the others is unknown. That table supplies the V and J calls and clone size; D and trimming were determined from the DNA. The sample profile shows over 150,000 clones; about nine tenths of them were found once. The ten largest account for 4.5% to 6% of the sample.

Results and caveats for the whole study, not just this receptor: The whole spike protein was spanned by vaccine-associated CD4 TCRs, and dominant responses were seen in regions 160-218 and 743-854. Conclusions about previously exposed vaccinees were limited because only six AZD1222 recipients were SARS-CoV-2 seropositive at baseline. After two AZD1222 doses, both the breadth and the depth of spike-specific TCRs were significantly higher than at day 0 and than in MenACWY recipients. Reportedly, almost half of the unique spike-specific TCRs recognized epitopes lying outside the regions that are mutated in the B.1.351 and B.1.1.7 variants. In the small 56-69-year group, the increase in depth fell short of significance, most likely because of low power. Because no samples from the day 14 peak response were available, repertoires could be characterized only after the peak T cell response. Participants were mostly white British and included more females than males, and it was suggested by the authors that clonal diversity may have been underestimated.

The sequencing here drew on peripheral blood, taken on day 0 of MenACWY control vaccination. The sequence links TRBV24-1 to TRBJ2-1; TRBD1 matches 7 bases in the middle. The receptor was isolated from an adult in good health. The CDR3 sequence is CATSDPGQVVNEQFF. The DNA sequence reads TGTGCCACCAGTGATCCTGGACAGGTCGTCAATGAGCAGTTCTTC.